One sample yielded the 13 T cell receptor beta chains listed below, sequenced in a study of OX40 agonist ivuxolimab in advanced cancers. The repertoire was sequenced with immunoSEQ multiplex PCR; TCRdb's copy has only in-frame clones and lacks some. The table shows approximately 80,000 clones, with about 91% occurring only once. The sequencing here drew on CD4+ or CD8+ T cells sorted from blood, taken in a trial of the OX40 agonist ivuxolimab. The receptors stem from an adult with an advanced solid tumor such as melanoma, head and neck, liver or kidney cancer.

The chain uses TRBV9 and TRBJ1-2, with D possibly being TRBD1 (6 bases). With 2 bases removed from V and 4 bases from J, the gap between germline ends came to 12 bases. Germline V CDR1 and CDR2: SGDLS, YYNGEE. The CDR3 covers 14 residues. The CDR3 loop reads CASSVRDRSYGYTF. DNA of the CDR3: TGTGCCAGCAGCGTCAGAGACAGGTCCTATGGCTACACCTTC.

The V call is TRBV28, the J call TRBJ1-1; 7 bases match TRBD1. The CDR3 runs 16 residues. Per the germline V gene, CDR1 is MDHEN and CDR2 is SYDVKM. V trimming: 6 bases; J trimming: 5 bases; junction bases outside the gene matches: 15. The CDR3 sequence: CASRPGQAPWGTEAFF. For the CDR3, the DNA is TGTGCCAGCAGACCCGGACAGGCGCCTTGGGGTACTGAAGCTTTCTTT.

The CDR3 region has the DNA TGTGCCAGTAGTATATTACAGGTGGGTGAGCAGTTCTTC. Translation: CASSILQVGEQFF. This chain links TRBV19 with TRBJ2-1; weak D call: TRBD1 (5 bases). V lost 2 bases, J lost 9 bases, and 11 bases lay in between. In germline, CDR1 is LNHDA, CDR2 SQIVND (reference sequence). The CDR3 is 13 residues long.

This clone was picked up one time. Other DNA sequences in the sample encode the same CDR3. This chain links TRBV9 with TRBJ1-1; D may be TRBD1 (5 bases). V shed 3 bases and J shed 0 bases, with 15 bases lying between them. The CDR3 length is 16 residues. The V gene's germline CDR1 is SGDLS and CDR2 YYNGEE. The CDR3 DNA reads TGTGCCAGCAGCGCGACAGCGTTTCTAATGAACACTGAAGCTTTCTTT. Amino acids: CASSATAFLMNTEAFF.

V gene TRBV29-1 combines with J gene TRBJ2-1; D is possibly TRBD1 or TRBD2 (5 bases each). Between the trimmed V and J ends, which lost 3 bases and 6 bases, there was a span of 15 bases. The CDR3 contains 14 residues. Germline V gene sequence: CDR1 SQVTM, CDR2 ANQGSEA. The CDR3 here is CSVEPTGTRNEQFF. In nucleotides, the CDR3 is TGCAGCGTTGAGCCCACCGGGACGCGCAATGAGCAGTTCTTC.

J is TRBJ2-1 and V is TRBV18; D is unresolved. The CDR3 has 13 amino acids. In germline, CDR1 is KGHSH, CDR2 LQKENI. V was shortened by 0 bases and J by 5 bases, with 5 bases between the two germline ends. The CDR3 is CASSPPTHNEQFF. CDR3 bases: TGTGCCAGCTCACCACCGACCCACAATGAGCAGTTCTTC.

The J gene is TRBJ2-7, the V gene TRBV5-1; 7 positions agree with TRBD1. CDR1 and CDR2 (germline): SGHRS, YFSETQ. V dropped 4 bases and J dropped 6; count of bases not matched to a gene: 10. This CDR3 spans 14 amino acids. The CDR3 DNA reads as TGCGCCAGCAGCGGGAACAGGGGATCAAGCGAGCAGTACTTC. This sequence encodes CASSGNRGSSEQYF.

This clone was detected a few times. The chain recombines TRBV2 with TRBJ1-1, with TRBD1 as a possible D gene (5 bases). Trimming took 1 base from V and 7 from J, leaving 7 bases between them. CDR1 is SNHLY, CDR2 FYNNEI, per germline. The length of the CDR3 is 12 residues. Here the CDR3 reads CASSEEGIEAFF. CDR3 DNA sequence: TGTGCCAGCAGTGAAGAGGGGATTGAAGCTTTCTTT.

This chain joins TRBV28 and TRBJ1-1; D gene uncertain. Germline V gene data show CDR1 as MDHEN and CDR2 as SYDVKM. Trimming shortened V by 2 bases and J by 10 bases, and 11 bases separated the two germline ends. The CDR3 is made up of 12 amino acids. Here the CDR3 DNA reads TGTGCCAGCAGTTTACCCCCACTGGCAGCTTTCTTT. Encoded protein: CASSLPPLAAFF.

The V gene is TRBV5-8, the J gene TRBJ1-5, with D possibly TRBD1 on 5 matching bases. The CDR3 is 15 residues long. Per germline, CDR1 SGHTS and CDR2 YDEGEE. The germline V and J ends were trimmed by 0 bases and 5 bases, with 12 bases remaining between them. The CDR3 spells CASSLARRGDQPQHF. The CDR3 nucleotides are TGTGCCAGCAGCTTGGCGAGGCGGGGGGATCAGCCCCAGCATTTT.

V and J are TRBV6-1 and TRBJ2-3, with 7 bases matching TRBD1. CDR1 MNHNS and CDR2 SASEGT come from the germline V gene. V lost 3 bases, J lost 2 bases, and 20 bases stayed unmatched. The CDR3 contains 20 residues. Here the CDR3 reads CASSEISYNRGPQSTDTQYF. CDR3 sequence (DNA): TGTGCCAGCAGTGAGATTTCATACAATAGGGGGCCTCAGTCCACAGATACGCAGTATTTT.

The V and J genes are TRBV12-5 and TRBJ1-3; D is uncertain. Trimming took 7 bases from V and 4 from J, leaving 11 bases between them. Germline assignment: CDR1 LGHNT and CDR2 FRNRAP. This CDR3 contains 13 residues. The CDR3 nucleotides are TGTGCTAGTGCCCTCACCAGCGGAAACACCATATATTTT. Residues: CASALTSGNTIYF. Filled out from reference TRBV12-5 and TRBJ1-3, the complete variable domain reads DARVTQTPRHKVTEMGQEVTMRCQPILGHNTVFWYRQTMMQGLELLAYFRNRAPLDDSGMPKDRFSAEMPDATLATLKIQPSEPRDSAVYFCASALTSGNTIYFGEGSWLTVV.

For the CDR3, the DNA is TGTGCCAGCAGCCTAGGGCAGCGGGGGGGCGAGAATGAGCAGTTCTTC. It translates to CASSLGQRGGENEQFF. The rearrangement links TRBV7-2 to TRBJ2-1; 10 bases align to TRBD2. Germline assignment: CDR1 SGHTA and CDR2 FQGNSA. The CDR3 totals 16 residues. With 5 bases clipped from V and 7 bases from J, the junction kept 11 bases outside the gene matches.